The clone carrying this TCR beta chain has only a few counts. This CDR3 region has 16 residues. Germline V lookup: CDR1 MNHEY, CDR2 SMNVEV (reference sequence). Trimming at V came to 8 bases and at J to 1 base, leaving 10 bases not matched to a gene. This sample was taken from a study of shared clonotypes between healthy human individuals. The repertoire was sequenced with immunoSEQ multiplex PCR; TCRdb's copy has only in-frame clones and lacks some. The sample shows approximately 500,000 clones, nearly 80% of them seen only once. The chain links TRBV27 to TRBJ2-2; 7 bases fit TRBD2. What was sequenced was PBMCs. This clonotype was sampled from a woman between 35 and 50 years old in good health. Some clones in this sample may be carry-over from other donors' samples. DNA of the CDR3: TGTGCCAGCGGGAGGGGAGCGGGACTGAACACCGGGGAGCTGTTTTTT. Its translation: CASGRGAGLNTGELFF.